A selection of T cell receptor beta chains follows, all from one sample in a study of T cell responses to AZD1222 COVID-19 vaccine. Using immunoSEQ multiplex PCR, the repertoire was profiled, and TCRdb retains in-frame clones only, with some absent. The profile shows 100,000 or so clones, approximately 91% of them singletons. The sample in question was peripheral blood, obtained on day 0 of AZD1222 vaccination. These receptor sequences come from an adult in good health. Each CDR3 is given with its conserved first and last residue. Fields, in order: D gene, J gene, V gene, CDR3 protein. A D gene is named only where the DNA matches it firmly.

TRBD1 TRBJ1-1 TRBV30 CAWSHLRRGRMTEAFF
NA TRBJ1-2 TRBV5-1 CASSFRQGINYGYTF
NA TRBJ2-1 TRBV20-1 CSASPDGAYNEQFF
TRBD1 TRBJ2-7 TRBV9 CASSPQTGGINDEQYF
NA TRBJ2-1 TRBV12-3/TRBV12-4 CASSYREYNEQFF
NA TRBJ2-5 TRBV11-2 CASSLDLSRTQYF
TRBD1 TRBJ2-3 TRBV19 CASSIAGTGGVTQYF
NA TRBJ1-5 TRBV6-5 CASSYFGNQPQHF
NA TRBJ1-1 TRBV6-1 CASSGAGWRAEAFF
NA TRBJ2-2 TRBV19 CASSIFIRGNTGELFF
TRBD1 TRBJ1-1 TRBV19 CASSPGTGNTEAFF
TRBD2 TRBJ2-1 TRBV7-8 CASSRGLAGYYNEQFF
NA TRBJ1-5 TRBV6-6 CASSYSGPNSNQPQHF
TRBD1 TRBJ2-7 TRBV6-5 CASSYSPTGGLYEQYF
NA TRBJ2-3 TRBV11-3 CASSLGAIGRDTQYF
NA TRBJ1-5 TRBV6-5 CASSSSGRVDQPQHF
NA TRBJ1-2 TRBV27 CASSLSRVENYGYTF
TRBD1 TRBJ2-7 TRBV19 CASSPKGQGFNEQYF
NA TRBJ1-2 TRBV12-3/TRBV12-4 CASSGDGGYGYTF
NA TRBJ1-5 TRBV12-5 CASGLVREGGAPDTNQPQHF
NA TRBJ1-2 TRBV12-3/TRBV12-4 CASSPRKYGYTF
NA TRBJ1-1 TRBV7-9 CASSHVGQGGTEAFF
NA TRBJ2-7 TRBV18 CASSPRTTGPTYEQYF
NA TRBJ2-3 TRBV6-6 CASSPGDLTDTQYF
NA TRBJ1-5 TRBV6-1 CASSEEAGDQPQHF
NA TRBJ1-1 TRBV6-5 CASSRGPLNTEAFF
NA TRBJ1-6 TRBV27 CASSLFTGLNSPLHF
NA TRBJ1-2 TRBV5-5 CASSDRDKPDGYTF
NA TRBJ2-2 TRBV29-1 CSVERVQGTGELFF
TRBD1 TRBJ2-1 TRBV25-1 CASSERALGQKTYNEQFF
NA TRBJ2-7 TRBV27 CASRPRGSYEQYF
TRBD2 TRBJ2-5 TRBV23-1 CASRVAGYQETQYF
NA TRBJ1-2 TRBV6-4 CASSDSAGRNYGYTF
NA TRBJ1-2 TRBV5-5 CASSLVPAERGYTF
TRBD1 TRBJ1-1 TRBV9 CASSVGTGMMTEAFF
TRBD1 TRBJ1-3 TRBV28 CASSPGDSSSGNTIYF
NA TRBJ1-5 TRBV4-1 CASSQGGAVNQPQHF
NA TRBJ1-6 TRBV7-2 CASSFRQAIYNSPLHF
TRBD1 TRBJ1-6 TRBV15 CATSRQGDDSPLHF
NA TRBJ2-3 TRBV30 CAWSVGDSDTDTQYF
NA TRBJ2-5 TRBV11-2 CASSRLGPQGQETQYF
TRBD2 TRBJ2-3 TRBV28 CASSPSGGRPPPVADTQYF
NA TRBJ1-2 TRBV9 CASSVIGGSNYGYTF